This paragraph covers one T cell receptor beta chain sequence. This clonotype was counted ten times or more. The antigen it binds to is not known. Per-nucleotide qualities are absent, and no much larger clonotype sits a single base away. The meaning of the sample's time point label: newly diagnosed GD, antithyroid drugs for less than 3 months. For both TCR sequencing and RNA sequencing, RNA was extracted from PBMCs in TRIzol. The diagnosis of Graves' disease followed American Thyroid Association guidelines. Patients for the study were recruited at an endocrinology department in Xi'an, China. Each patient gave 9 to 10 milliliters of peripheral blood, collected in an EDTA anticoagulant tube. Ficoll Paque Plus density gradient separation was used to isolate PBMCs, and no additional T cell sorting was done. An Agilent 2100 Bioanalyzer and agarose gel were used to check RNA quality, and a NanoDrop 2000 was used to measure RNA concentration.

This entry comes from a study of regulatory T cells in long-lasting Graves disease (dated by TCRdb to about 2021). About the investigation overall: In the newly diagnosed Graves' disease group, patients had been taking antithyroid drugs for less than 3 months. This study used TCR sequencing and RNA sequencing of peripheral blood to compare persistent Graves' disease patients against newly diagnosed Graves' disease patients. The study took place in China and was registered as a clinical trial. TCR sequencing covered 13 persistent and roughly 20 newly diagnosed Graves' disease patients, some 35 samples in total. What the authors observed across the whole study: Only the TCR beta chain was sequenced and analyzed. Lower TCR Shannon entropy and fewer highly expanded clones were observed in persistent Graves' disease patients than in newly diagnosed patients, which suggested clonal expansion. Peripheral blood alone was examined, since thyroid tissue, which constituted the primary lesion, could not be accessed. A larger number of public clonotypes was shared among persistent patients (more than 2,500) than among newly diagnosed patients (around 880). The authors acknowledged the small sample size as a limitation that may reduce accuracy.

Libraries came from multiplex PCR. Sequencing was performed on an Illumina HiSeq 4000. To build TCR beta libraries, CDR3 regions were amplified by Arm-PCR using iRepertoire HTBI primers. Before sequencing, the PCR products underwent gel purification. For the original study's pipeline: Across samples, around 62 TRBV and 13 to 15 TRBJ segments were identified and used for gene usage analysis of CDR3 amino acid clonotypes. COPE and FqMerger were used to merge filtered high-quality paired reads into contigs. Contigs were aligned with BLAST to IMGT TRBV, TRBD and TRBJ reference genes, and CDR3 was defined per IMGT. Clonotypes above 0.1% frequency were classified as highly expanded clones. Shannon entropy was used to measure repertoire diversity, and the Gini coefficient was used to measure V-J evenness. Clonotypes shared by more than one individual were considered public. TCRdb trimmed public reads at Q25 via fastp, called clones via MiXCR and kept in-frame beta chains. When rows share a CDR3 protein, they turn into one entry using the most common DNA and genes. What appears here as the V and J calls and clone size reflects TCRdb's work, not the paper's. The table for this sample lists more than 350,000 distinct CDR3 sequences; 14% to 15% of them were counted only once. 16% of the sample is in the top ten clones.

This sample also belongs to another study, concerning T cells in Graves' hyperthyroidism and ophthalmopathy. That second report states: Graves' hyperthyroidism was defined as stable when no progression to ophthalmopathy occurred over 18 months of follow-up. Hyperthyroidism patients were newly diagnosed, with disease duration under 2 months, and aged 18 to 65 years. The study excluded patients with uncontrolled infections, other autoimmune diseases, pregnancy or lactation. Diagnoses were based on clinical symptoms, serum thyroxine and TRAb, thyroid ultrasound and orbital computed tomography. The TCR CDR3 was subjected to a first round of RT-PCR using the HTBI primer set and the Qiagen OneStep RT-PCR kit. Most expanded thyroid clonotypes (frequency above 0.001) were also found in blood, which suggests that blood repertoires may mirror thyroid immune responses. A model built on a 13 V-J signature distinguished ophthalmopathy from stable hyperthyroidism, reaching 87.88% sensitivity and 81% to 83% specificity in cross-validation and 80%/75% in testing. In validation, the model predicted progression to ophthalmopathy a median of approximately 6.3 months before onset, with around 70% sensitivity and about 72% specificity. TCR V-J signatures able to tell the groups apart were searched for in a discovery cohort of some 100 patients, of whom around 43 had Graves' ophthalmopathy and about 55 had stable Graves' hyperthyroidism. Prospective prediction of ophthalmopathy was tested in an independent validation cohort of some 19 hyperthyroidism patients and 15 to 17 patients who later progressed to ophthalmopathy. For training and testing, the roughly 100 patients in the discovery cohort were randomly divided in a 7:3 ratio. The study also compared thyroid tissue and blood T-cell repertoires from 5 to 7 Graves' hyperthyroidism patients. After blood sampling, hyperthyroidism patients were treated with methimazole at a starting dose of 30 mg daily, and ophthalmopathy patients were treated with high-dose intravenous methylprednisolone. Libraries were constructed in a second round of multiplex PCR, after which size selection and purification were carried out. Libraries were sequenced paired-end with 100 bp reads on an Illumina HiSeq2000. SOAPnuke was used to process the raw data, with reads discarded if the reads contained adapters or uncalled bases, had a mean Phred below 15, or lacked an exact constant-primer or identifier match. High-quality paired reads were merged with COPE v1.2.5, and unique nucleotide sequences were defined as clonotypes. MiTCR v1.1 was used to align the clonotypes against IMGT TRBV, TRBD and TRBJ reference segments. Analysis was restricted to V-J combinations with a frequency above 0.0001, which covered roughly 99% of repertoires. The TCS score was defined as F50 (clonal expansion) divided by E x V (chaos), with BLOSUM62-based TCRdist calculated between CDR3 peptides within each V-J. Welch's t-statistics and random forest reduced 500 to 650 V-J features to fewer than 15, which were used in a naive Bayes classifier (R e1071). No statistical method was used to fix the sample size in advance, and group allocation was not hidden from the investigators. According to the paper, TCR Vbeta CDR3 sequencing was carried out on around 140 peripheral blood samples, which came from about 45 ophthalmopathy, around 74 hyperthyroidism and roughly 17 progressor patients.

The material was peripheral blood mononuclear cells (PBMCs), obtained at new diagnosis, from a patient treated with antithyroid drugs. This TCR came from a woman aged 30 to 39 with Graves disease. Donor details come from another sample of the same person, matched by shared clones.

Here is the DNA: TGTGCCAGCAGCTTAAAGGAGGCAGGGAACACTGAAGCTTTCTTT. This translates into CASSLKEAGNTEAFF. This receptor chain uses TRBV7-9 and TRBJ1-1, with an unclear D gene assignment. CDR1 and CDR2, looked up from the germline V gene (reference sequence), are SEHNR and FQNEAQ. The CDR3 covers 15 residues, taking in both the cysteine and the phenylalanine. Only the CDR3 DNA is retained, 45 bases long and in frame from the first base. At the junction V is shortened by 2 bases and J by 1 base, with 11 bases in between.